This is a list of T cell receptor beta chains from one sample in a study of T cells after yellow fever vaccination. A single record per CDR3 protein comes from TCRdb applying MiXCR to the 5' RACE reads. The repertoire includes approximately 550,000 distinct CDR3 sequences, roughly 14% of them detected once, and around an eighth sits in the top ten. The sample was PBMCs, taken on the day of the yellow fever booster vaccination. These receptors all come from a man aged 25-40 years who received the YFV17D yellow fever vaccine. Both conserved end residues are trimmed from each CDR3. Clone size, where shown, is once, few, many, or a class for clones that have expanded.

TRBJ2-7	.	TRBV29-1	SVGATSGMIYEQY
TRBJ1-1	.	TRBV2	ASSERQYNTEAF
TRBJ2-2	few	TRBV5-1	ASSPPRTSGTGELF
TRBJ2-1	.	TRBV7-2	ASSWSREVEQF
TRBJ2-3	.	TRBV24-1	ATSGTGFGDTQY
TRBJ2-7	.	TRBV6-1	ATTGTKSSYEQY
TRBJ1-1	few	TRBV19	ASSLTTGRNTEAF
TRBJ1-1	many	TRBV7-3	ASSFGDRGLNTEAF
TRBJ2-7	.	TRBV6-2/TRBV6-3	ASSYQAGPTYEQY
TRBJ2-7	few	TRBV7-6	ASSPGRNPYEQY
TRBJ2-2	few	TRBV20-1	SARDSTSGSLDGELF
TRBJ2-3	.	TRBV20-1	SASAGGRGTDTQY
TRBJ1-1	.	TRBV18	ASSPQGTENTEAF
TRBJ2-7	.	TRBV7-9	ASTDWGLGEQY
TRBJ2-1	.	TRBV24-1	ATSDLNQANYNEQF
TRBJ2-1	few	TRBV20-1	SASRRSSYNEQF
TRBJ2-3	few	TRBV21-1	ASSGTDRADTQY
TRBJ1-1	.	TRBV20-1	SARDRGRGAF
TRBJ2-7	.	TRBV14	ASSQVRTGTSGKRNEQY
TRBJ2-6	.	TRBV15	ATSTAAGANVLT
TRBJ2-7	few	TRBV11-2	ASSLAGLAIYEQY
TRBJ2-5	many	TRBV20-1	SVQFQGGSVGETQY
TRBJ2-5	few	TRBV28	ASNLSGPRETQY
TRBJ2-2	.	TRBV5-1	ASSMGQSTGELF
TRBJ2-1	.	TRBV5-1	ASSLRGSPHQGAYNEQF
TRBJ1-1	.	TRBV20-1	SARITGLADTEAF
TRBJ1-5	few	TRBV20-1	SARDTDRGRINQPQH
TRBJ2-3	.	TRBV9	ASGTGTSGTDTQY
TRBJ1-5	.	TRBV7-2	ASSPRGTAGPQH
TRBJ2-2	.	TRBV27	ASSIDPRGRTGELF
TRBJ2-3	.	TRBV7-2	ASSPLAGDLLTDTQY
TRBJ2-1	few	TRBV12-3/TRBV12-4	ASSPLATYNEQF
TRBJ1-2	.	TRBV2	ASKTGLYGYT
TRBJ2-7	.	TRBV3-1	ASSRSGRAVSEQY
TRBJ2-5	few	TRBV10-3	AISESERVSETQY
TRBJ2-5	few	TRBV19	ASSIPPLPGHPRETQY
TRBJ1-1	few	TRBV7-2	ASSHHRQYTEAF
TRBJ2-1	.	TRBV10-3	AISESPADEQF
TRBJ2-5	.	TRBV12-3/TRBV12-4	ASSWSGSDQETQY
TRBJ2-3	.	TRBV10-3	AITPSTGAELTDTQY
TRBJ2-2	few	TRBV28	ARGTSGKWNTGELF
TRBJ2-7	few	TRBV9	ASSGLSSYEQY
TRBJ2-5	.	TRBV12-3/TRBV12-4	ACSTRIIGTGGMETQY
TRBJ2-2	.	TRBV11-2	ASSSWTSGSTGELF
TRBJ2-7	few	TRBV19	ASSMIPGQSSGYEQY
TRBJ2-7	.	TRBV12-3/TRBV12-4	ASSSRLGWDEQY
TRBJ2-7	few	TRBV20-1	SASRTGLYEQY
TRBJ2-7	many	TRBV27	ASSLRGTSYEQY
TRBJ2-1	few	TRBV19	ASSISFTALNNEQF
TRBJ2-6	few	TRBV20-1	SARQLSGANVLT